This TCR beta chain was identified during a study of regulatory T cells in long-lasting Graves disease. Trimming left V 8 bases short and J 1 base short, with 14 bases between. Germline CDR1 is KGHSH and CDR2 is LQKENI. This CDR3 spans 14 amino acids. Arm-PCR of CDR3 regions and iRepertoire HTBI primers were the basis on which TCR beta libraries were built. TCRdb analysed the multiplex PCR reads with MiXCR anew, one entry per CDR3 protein. The sample holds under 250,000 distinct CDR3 sequences; roughly 21% are singletons and the top ten take about 14%. Time point specified: newly diagnosed GD, antithyroid drugs for less than 3 months. PBMCs were the source of the RNA used for TCR sequencing.

The clonotype was recovered from a female donor with Graves disease. The sequences come from peripheral blood mononuclear cells (PBMCs), collected at new diagnosis, from a patient treated with antithyroid drugs. The genes are TRBV18 and TRBJ2-5; D is possibly TRBD1 (6 bases). CDR3 coding DNA: TGTGCCAGCCCATCATCAGGGGCCCAAGAGACCCAGTACTTC. It translates to CASPSSGAQETQYF.